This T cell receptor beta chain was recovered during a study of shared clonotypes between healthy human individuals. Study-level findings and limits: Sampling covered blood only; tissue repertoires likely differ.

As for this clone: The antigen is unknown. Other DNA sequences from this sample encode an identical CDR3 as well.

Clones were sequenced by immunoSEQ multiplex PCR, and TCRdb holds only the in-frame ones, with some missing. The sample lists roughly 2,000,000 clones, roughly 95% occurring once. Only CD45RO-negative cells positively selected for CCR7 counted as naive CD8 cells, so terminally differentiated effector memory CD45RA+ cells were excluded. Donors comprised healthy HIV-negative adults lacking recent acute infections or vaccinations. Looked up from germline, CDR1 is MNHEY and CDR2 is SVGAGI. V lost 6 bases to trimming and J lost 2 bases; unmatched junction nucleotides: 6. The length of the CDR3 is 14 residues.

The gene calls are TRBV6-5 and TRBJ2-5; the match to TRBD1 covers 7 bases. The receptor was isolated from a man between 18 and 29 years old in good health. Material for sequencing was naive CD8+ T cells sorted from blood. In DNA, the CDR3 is TGTGCCAGCAGCTTACAGGGGAATCAAGAGACCCAGTACTTC. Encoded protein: CASSLQGNQETQYF.